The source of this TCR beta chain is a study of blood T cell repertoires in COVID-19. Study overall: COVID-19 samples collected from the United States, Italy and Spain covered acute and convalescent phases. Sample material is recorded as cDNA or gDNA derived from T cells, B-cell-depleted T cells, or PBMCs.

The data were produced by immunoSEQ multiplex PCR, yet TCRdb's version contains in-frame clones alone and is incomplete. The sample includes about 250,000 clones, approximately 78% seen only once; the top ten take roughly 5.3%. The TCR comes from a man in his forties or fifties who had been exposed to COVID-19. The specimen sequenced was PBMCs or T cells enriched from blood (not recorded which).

The CDR3 coding sequence is TGTGCCAGCAGCGCACGAGGGTCCACCGGGGAGCTGTTTTTT. Amino acid sequence: CASSARGSTGELFF. The V gene is TRBV4-2, the J gene TRBJ2-2; tentatively, D is TRBD2 (5 bases). CDR3 length: 14 amino acids. V was clipped by 5 bases and J by 4 bases, with 11 bases between them. The V gene's germline CDR1 is LGHNA and CDR2 YNFKEQ.